Listed below are T cell receptor beta chains from one sample, sequenced in a study of blood T cell repertoires in COVID-19. Clones were sequenced by immunoSEQ multiplex PCR, and TCRdb holds only the in-frame ones, with some missing. The sample holds roughly 57,000 clones, 65% to 80% seen once. Sequenced input: peripheral blood. Every receptor here comes from a man aged 25-40 years with COVID-19, enrolled during active disease. CDR3s include the opening cysteine and the closing phenylalanine or tryptophan. A D gene is named only where the DNA matches it firmly. Size values are once, few and many counts, or a class for expanded clones, and some rows have none.

>TRBJ1-2|NA|NA|TRBV3-1/TRBV3-2
CASSQQSLDGYTF
TGTGCCAGCAGCCAGCAGTCTCTGGATGGCTACACCTTC
>TRBJ1-4|NA|NA|TRBV6-1
CASSDNYRNEKLFF
TGTGCCAGCAGTGATAATTATCGGAATGAAAAACTGTTTTTT
>TRBJ1-1|NA|TRBD1|TRBV27
CASSRTGGANTEAFF
TGTGCCAGCAGTAGGACAGGGGGGGCGAACACTGAAGCTTTCTTT
>TRBJ2-7|NA|NA|TRBV19
CASSAGLRSYEQYF
TGTGCCAGTAGTGCCGGACTGAGATCCTACGAGCAGTACTTC
>TRBJ2-1|NA|TRBD2|TRBV6-2/TRBV6-3
CASSTTSGGAHEQFF
TGTGCCAGCAGTACCACTAGCGGGGGGGCCCATGAGCAGTTCTTC
>TRBJ2-1|NA|TRBD2|TRBV4-2
CASSPSRRGESYNEQFF
TGTGCCAGCAGCCCCTCCCGGCGGGGGGAATCCTACAATGAGCAGTTCTTC
>TRBJ2-1|NA|TRBD2|TRBV5-4
CASSLEREGRMDEQFF
TGTGCCAGCAGCTTGGAACGGGAGGGCCGTATGGATGAGCAGTTCTTC
>TRBJ2-3|NA|NA|TRBV2
CASRRASGTDTQYF
TGTGCCAGCAGGAGGGCCTCTGGTACAGATACGCAGTATTTT
>TRBJ2-1|once|NA|TRBV12-3/TRBV12-4
CASSPCNEQFF
TGTGCCAGCAGCCCTTGCAATGAGCAGTTCTTC
>TRBJ1-5|NA|TRBD1|TRBV19
CASSWDRYNSNQPQHF
TGTGCCAGTAGTTGGGACAGGTACAATAGCAATCAGCCCCAGCATTTT
>TRBJ1-5|once|NA|TRBV7-2
CASSLRGPPQPQHF
TGTGCCAGCAGCCTTAGGGGCCCCCCGCAGCCCCAGCATTTT
>TRBJ2-1|NA|NA|TRBV7-2
CASSLALRNEQFF
TGTGCCAGCAGCTTAGCTTTGCGGAATGAGCAGTTCTTC
>TRBJ2-7|NA|TRBD1|TRBV5-1
CASSLNGGTGGHEQYF
TGCGCCAGCAGCTTGAATGGCGGGACAGGGGGCCACGAGCAGTACTTC
>TRBJ1-6|NA|NA|TRBV13
CASSLGGGNSPLHF
TGTGCCAGCAGCTTGGGAGGAGGTAATTCACCCCTCCACTTT
>TRBJ1-2|NA|NA|TRBV5-4
CASSLELRYGYTF
TGTGCCAGCAGCTTGGAACTCCGCTATGGCTACACCTTC
>TRBJ2-5|NA|TRBD2|TRBV2
CASNGGGGKETQYF
TGTGCCAGCAACGGCGGGGGGGGAAAAGAGACCCAGTACTTC
>TRBJ2-3|once|TRBD2|TRBV3-1/TRBV3-2
CASSQLPTTSWATDTQYF
TGTGCCAGCAGCCAACTCCCGACGACTAGCTGGGCGACAGATACGCAGTATTTT
>TRBJ2-7|few|TRBD2|TRBV11-2
CASSLAGGRREQYF
TGTGCCAGCAGCTTAGCGGGGGGGCGGCGGGAGCAGTACTTC
>TRBJ1-1|NA|NA|TRBV2
CASSREGNTEAFF
TGTGCCAGTTCGAGAGAGGGGAACACTGAAGCTTTCTTT
>TRBJ2-5|NA|TRBD1|TRBV9
CASSADRGSLETQYF
TGTGCCAGCAGCGCAGACAGGGGGAGTTTGGAGACCCAGTACTTC
>TRBJ2-7|NA|NA|TRBV4-3
CASSEGRGRYEQYF
TGCGCCAGCAGCGAGGGGCGGGGGCGGTACGAGCAGTACTTC
>TRBJ1-1|few|NA|TRBV28
CASTQGWNTEAFF
TGTGCCAGCACACAGGGTTGGAACACTGAAGCTTTCTTT
>TRBJ2-1|NA|NA|TRBV5-8
CASSLFRGDEQFF
TGTGCCAGCAGCTTGTTCAGGGGGGATGAGCAGTTCTTC
>TRBJ2-4|NA|TRBD2|TRBV28
CASSPGTSGRYPLDIQYF
TGTGCCAGCAGTCCTGGGACTAGCGGGAGGTACCCCTTGGACATTCAGTACTTC
>TRBJ2-2|few|TRBD1|TRBV18
CASSPYLRVRQGTGELFF
TGTGCCAGCTCACCCTACTTGCGGGTGCGACAGGGGACCGGGGAGCTGTTTTTT
>TRBJ2-3|NA|NA|TRBV28
CASRTLAVTSTDTQYF
TGTGCCAGCAGGACTTTAGCGGTGACTAGCACAGATACGCAGTATTTT
>TRBJ2-7|few|TRBD2|TRBV2
CASRTTSGRSGHEQYF
TGTGCCAGCAGAACGACTAGCGGGAGGTCGGGCCACGAGCAGTACTTC
>TRBJ1-5|NA|TRBD1|TRBV28
CASTSTGGQIMTQHF
TGTGCCAGCACCTCGACAGGGGGGCAAATCATGACCCAGCATTTT